The 5 T cell receptor beta chains in this list originate from one sample, sequenced in a study of T cell responses to AZD1222 COVID-19 vaccine. Profiled with immunoSEQ multiplex PCR; TCRdb holds only in-frame clones, not every one. The sample includes around 63,000 clones, approximately 83% of them seen just once. Sequencing used peripheral blood, obtained on day 0 of AZD1222 vaccination. The receptors originated from an adult in good health.

The J gene is TRBJ2-7, the V gene TRBV5-4; possible D gene TRBD1, 5 bases. This CDR3 has 13 residues. Germline assignment: CDR1 SGHNT and CDR2 YYREEE (reference sequence). With 2 bases removed from V and 5 bases from J, the gap between germline ends came to 11 bases. The CDR3 sequence: CASSFPGKNEQYF. For the CDR3, the DNA is TGTGCCAGCAGCTTCCCAGGGAAGAACGAGCAGTACTTC.

V is TRBV30 and J is TRBJ1-1, with TRBD1 identical over 8 bases. There are 14 residues in the CDR3. V was clipped by 0 bases and J by 2 bases; unmatched bases: 2. Germline CDR1 is GTSNPN and CDR2 is SVGIG (reference sequence). Written as DNA, the CDR3 is TGTGCCTGGAGTGTACAGGGGGTAAACACTGAAGCTTTCTTT. As protein: CAWSVQGVNTEAFF.

The chain combines TRBV11-2 with TRBJ2-2, with D tentatively TRBD2 (5 bases). Germline-derived CDR1 and CDR2 are SGHAT and FQNNGV. Trimming stripped 4 bases from V and 7 bases from J, with 16 bases between. The CDR3 has 15 amino acids. The CDR3 bases are TGTGCCAGCAGCTCTCTTTCGGGAATGAACGGGGAGCTGTTTTTT. Amino acid sequence: CASSSLSGMNGELFF.

The chain employs TRBV28 and TRBJ2-2; 12 bases fit TRBD1. The CDR3 is 16 residues long. Trimming took 6 bases from V and 7 from J; bases not matched to a gene: 9. Germline V gene data show CDR1 as MDHEN and CDR2 as SYDVKM. The CDR3 here is CASSQGTGGRIGELFF. CDR3 nucleotides: TGTGCCAGCAGCCAAGGGACAGGGGGCCGTATCGGGGAGCTGTTTTTT.

The chain recombines TRBV19 with TRBJ1-5, with 12 nucleotides matching TRBD1. V lost 7 bases to trimming and J lost 3 bases; unmatched junction nucleotides: 10. Germline assignment: CDR1 LNHDA and CDR2 SQIVND (reference sequence). The CDR3 extends over 17 amino acids. The CDR3 reads CASIPGQGALSNQPQHF. The DNA of the CDR3 is TGTGCCAGTATTCCGGGACAGGGGGCTCTTTCCAATCAGCCCCAGCATTTT.